Each of the 26 T cell receptor beta chains below was sequenced from the same sample in a study of blood T cells in healthy people across ages. With a J-beta primer mix and a sample-barcoded 5' primer, a second PCR ran about 6 to 11 cycles. TCRdb called the 5' RACE reads again in MiXCR, with one record for every CDR3 protein. The sample records 650,000 to 1,000,000 distinct CDR3 sequences, 35% to 40% being singletons. Sequenced material: blood. The receptors here all came from a man younger than 35 in good health.

The sample holds a few counts of this clonotype. The CDR3 here is CASSLVPTNYGYTF. CDR3 coding DNA: TGTGCCAGCAGTTTGGTTCCGACTAACTATGGCTACACCTTC. The V gene is TRBV28, the J gene TRBJ1-2; D not resolved. CDR3 size: 14 residues. The germline CDR1 and CDR2 sequences are MDHEN and SYDVKM. The V end lost 3 bases, the J end lost 0 bases, and 8 bases lay between the germline ends.

The chain combines TRBV20-1 with TRBJ2-7; tentative D call: TRBD2 (6 bases). Germline V gene lookup returns CDR1 DFQATT and CDR2 SNEGSKA (reference sequence). The CDR3 is 13 residues long. V shed 6 bases and J shed 2 bases, with 14 bases lying between them. CDR3 protein: CSARGTFPYEQYF. The CDR3 coding sequence is TGCAGTGCCCGCGGGACTTTCCCCTACGAGCAGTACTTC.

The chain links TRBV20-1 to TRBJ1-1, with D tentatively TRBD1 (6 bases). V gave up 1 base and J gave up 5 bases, with 14 bases separating them. Per germline, CDR1 DFQATT and CDR2 SNEGSKA (reference sequence). The CDR3 is 14 residues long. CDR3 DNA: TGCAGTGCTAGAGTGGGGGGCGCGAAGACTGAAGCTTTCTTT. This sequence encodes CSARVGGAKTEAFF.

The chain recombines TRBV4-2 with TRBJ1-4; no firm D call. V was shortened by 4 bases and J by 8 bases, with 17 bases between the two germline ends. The germline V gene encodes CDR1 LGHNA and CDR2 YNFKEQ. CDR3 length: 15 amino acids. As DNA, the CDR3 is TGTGCCAGCAGCCCCCAATATGGCCCCGGGGAAAAACTGTTTTTT. It specifies CASSPQYGPGEKLFF.

This chain uses TRBV20-1 with TRBJ1-6; 10 nucleotides agree with TRBD1. After removal of 2 bases from V and 7 bases from J, the junction contained 5 bases not matched to a gene. This CDR3 contains 15 residues. Looked up from germline, CDR1 is DFQATT and CDR2 is SNEGSKA (reference sequence). CDR3: CSARSRQGANSPLHF. The CDR3 DNA follows: TGCAGTGCTAGATCCCGACAGGGGGCGAATTCACCCCTCCACTTT.

A few counts support this clonotype. The chain uses TRBV2 and TRBJ2-7, with TRBD1 matching over 7 bases. Germline-derived CDR1 and CDR2 are SNHLY and FYNNEI. Trimming removed 1 base from V and 2 bases from J; junction bases left unmatched: 5. CDR3 length: 15 amino acids. CDR3 coding DNA: TGTGCCAGCAGTGAAGTTGGGACAGCTACCTACGAGCAGTACTTC. It is translated as CASSEVGTATYEQYF.

The chain combines TRBV12-3 or TRBV12-4 with TRBJ2-3; TRBD2 is a possible D gene (6 bases). Trimming took off 8 bases at V and 1 base at J, with 13 bases between the two ends. CDR3 length: 14 residues. The CDR3 nucleotides read TGTGCCAGCTACGGGCCGGGGGGCACAGATACGCAGTATTTT. This gives the protein CASYGPGGTDTQYF.

The gene calls are TRBV13 and TRBJ2-1, with 10 bases identical to TRBD2. From germline, CDR1 is PRHDT and CDR2 FYEKMQ (reference sequence). This CDR3 has 14 amino acids. With V trimmed by 8 bases and J by 8 bases, 9 bases remained unmatched. CDR3 DNA sequence: TGTGCCAGCGCGTCCGGGACTAGCGACGATGAGCAGTTCTTC. It yields the protein CASASGTSDDEQFF.

This clonotype was observed many times. The rearrangement links TRBV2 to TRBJ1-2, with D maybe TRBD1 (5 bases). Germline-derived CDR1 and CDR2 are SNHLY and FYNNEI. V was pared by 5 bases and J by 4 bases, with 23 bases between. The CDR3 is made up of 17 amino acids. The CDR3 protein is CASSRLPGGMEPYGYTF. The CDR3 DNA reads as TGTGCCAGCAGTAGGCTACCCGGGGGTATGGAGCCCTATGGCTACACCTTC. Variable domain in full (rest from reference TRBV2 and TRBJ1-2): EPEVTQTPSHQVTQMGQEVILRCVPISNHLYFYWYRQILGQKVEFLVSFYNNEISEKSEIFDDQFSVERPDGSNFTLKIRSTKLEDSAMYFCASSRLPGGMEPYGYTFGSGTRLTVV.

Notes on this clonotype: Being one base from a much bigger clone, this may be a read error. V usage is TRBV12-3 or TRBV12-4 and J usage is TRBJ2-7, with D perhaps TRBD2 (5 bases). CDR3 length: 15 amino acids. Trimming pared 1 base from V and 4 bases from J, leaving 14 bases between. CDR3 region: CASSLGGTRGYEQYF. CDR3 in DNA: TGTGCCAGCAGTTTAGGGGGTACTAGAGGATACGAGCAGTACTTC.

A few counts support this clonotype. The rearrangement links TRBV30 to TRBJ2-3, with unresolved D. Germline-derived CDR1 and CDR2 are GTSNPN and SVGIG (reference sequence). This CDR3 spans 11 amino acids. Trimming stripped 2 bases from V and 8 bases from J, with 8 bases between. The CDR3 DNA sequence: TGTGCCTGGAGTTATACGGCTACGCAGTATTTT. This translates into CAWSYTATQYF.

This clonotype has only a few counts. The rearrangement links TRBV30 to TRBJ1-2; no firm D call. With 8 bases removed from V and 4 bases from J, the gap between germline ends came to 17 bases. This CDR3 has 13 residues. Germline CDR1 is GTSNPN and CDR2 is SVGIG (reference sequence). The CDR3, as DNA: TGTGCCCGTGAGGACGGAGGCGGCTATGGCTACACCTTC. Its translation: CAREDGGGYGYTF.

This clonotype was detected only a few times. The V gene is TRBV24-1, the J gene TRBJ2-5; 8 nucleotides line up with TRBD1. The V and J ends lost 5 bases and 4 bases, in that order; junction bases with no gene match: 11. The CDR3 totals 16 residues. Germline values: CDR1 KGHDR, CDR2 SFDVKD. Written as DNA, the CDR3 is TGTGCCACCAGTGGGGACCCGACAGGGGATGGAGAGACCCAGTACTTC. Translating it yields CATSGDPTGDGETQYF.

CDR3 DNA: TGTGCCAGTAGTATTAGCTCGGCAGGCCACAATGAGCAGTACTTC. This sequence encodes CASSISSAGHNEQYF. This chain connects TRBV19 to TRBJ2-7; D is unresolved. V lost 3 bases and J 7 bases, leaving 19 bases between the germline ends. Germline values: CDR1 LNHDA, CDR2 SQIVND (reference sequence). The CDR3 contains 15 residues.

This clonotype was seen a single time. The junction departs from the called germline gene at one end, perhaps through a read error. V is TRBV12-3 or TRBV12-4 and J is TRBJ1-1; D might be TRBD1 (6 bases). The CDR3 consists of 15 residues. The DNA of the CDR3 is TGTGTCAGCACCTCTCGAGGAGGGGGAGTATCTGAAGCTTTCTTT. Protein product: CVSTSRGGGVSEAFF.

This clonotype occurred many times. This rearrangement joins TRBV7-2 to TRBJ2-3; D gene unclear. The germline gives CDR1 SGHTA, CDR2 FQGNSA. CDR3 size: 14 residues. V dropped 4 bases and J dropped 0 bases, with 8 bases sitting between them. CDR3 bases: TGTGCCAGCAGCTCACCCCTTAGCACAGATACGCAGTATTTT. It yields the protein CASSSPLSTDTQYF.

This chain joins TRBV3-1 and TRBJ2-5, with D perhaps matching TRBD1 or TRBD2 (5 bases each). Germline lookup yields CDR1 LGHDT and CDR2 YNNKEL (reference sequence). Trimming pared 0 bases from V and 5 bases from J, leaving 22 bases between. This CDR3 is built from 18 residues. The CDR3 nucleotides read TGTGCCAGCAGCCAAGAGGGACGTGTAGCCCGGGGCCGGGAGACCCAGTACTTC. Its protein is CASSQEGRVARGRETQYF.

The table lists this clonotype with many counts. This chain links TRBV12-3 or TRBV12-4 with TRBJ2-7; D ambiguous. The germline V and J ends were trimmed by 3 bases and 2 bases, with 11 bases remaining between them. This CDR3 spans 14 amino acids. The chain's CDR3 is CASSLGGTTYEQYF. CDR3 bases: TGTGCCAGCAGTTTGGGCGGTACGACCTACGAGCAGTACTTC.

The genes are TRBV4-3 and TRBJ2-3, with D maybe TRBD2 (6 bases). From germline, CDR1 is LGHNA and CDR2 YSLEER. The CDR3 has 19 residues. Trimming removed 0 bases at V and 6 bases at J, with 25 bases between. The CDR3: CASSQDYSVVGGRRDTQYF. CDR3 bases: TGCGCCAGCAGCCAAGACTATAGTGTCGTGGGGGGACGACGCGATACGCAGTATTTT.

This sequence joins TRBV7-9 and TRBJ2-7; weak D call: TRBD1 (5 bases). The germline V gene encodes CDR1 SEHNR and CDR2 FQNEAQ (reference sequence). V was trimmed by 0 bases and J by 5 bases, leaving 11 bases between them. The CDR3 is made up of 14 amino acids. The CDR3 spells CASSLAAGWDEQYF. The DNA of the CDR3 is TGTGCCAGCAGCTTAGCAGCAGGGTGGGACGAGCAGTACTTC.

The V and J genes are TRBV7-2 and TRBJ1-4; TRBD1 matches 8 bases. This CDR3 contains 15 residues. The junction had 3 bases not matched to a gene; V was cut back by 5 bases and J by 1 base. CDR1 and CDR2 from the germline V gene are SGHTA and FQGNSA. Here the CDR3 reads CASSATGGTNEKLFF. The CDR3 bases are TGTGCCAGCAGCGCAACAGGGGGAACTAATGAAAAACTGTTTTTT.

The V and J genes are TRBV15 and TRBJ2-5; perhaps D is TRBD1 or TRBD2 (6 bases each). V was cut by 1 base and J by 0 bases, with 12 bases left in between. The CDR3 loop spans 16 amino acids. Germline-derived CDR1 and CDR2 are LNHNV and YYDKDF (reference sequence). CDR3 residues: CATSRGTGGYQETQYF. The CDR3 coding sequence is TGTGCCACCAGCAGAGGAACCGGGGGCTACCAAGAGACCCAGTACTTC.

In its sample, this clonotype was seen a few times. This chain uses TRBV5-5 with TRBJ2-3; D uncertain. This CDR3 contains 15 residues. V was clipped by 2 bases and J by 6 bases, with 16 bases between them. The germline V gene encodes CDR1 SGHKS and CDR2 YYEKEE (reference sequence). Here the CDR3 DNA reads TGTGCCAGCAGCTTACAGACTCTCGGTATGGATACGCAGTATTTT. It is translated as CASSLQTLGMDTQYF.

This rearrangement joins TRBV5-1 to TRBJ2-2; D remains unclear. The CDR3 sequence is 13 residues long. Germline CDR1 SGHRS, CDR2 YFSETQ. V shed 6 bases and J shed 6 bases, with 12 bases lying between them. CDR3: CASTQTGSGELFF. The CDR3 nucleotides are TGCGCCAGCACCCAAACTGGGTCCGGGGAGCTGTTTTTT.

This clonotype turned up a few times. The chain joins TRBV11-2 to TRBJ2-1; D perhaps matches TRBD2 (5 bases). The CDR3 totals 14 residues. Per germline, CDR1 SGHAT and CDR2 FQNNGV. Trimming shortened V by 4 bases and J by 4 bases, and 11 bases separated the two germline ends. The CDR3 DNA sequence: TGTGCCAGCAGCTCCGGGAAGGGTTACAATGAGCAGTTCTTC. This codes for CASSSGKGYNEQFF.

This clonotype was seen many times. The rearrangement uses TRBV5-6 and TRBJ2-1; the D is unclear. V was trimmed by 0 bases and J by 6 bases, leaving 7 bases between them. Germline V gene lookup returns CDR1 SGHDT and CDR2 YYEEEE. This CDR3 is built from 13 residues. In DNA form, the CDR3 reads TGTGCCAGCAGCTTGGGGGGTTTCAATGAGCAGTTCTTC. Its protein product is CASSLGGFNEQFF.